Reported below is one TCR beta chain. Its target is unknown. The V gene's germline CDR1 is SEHNR and CDR2 FQNEAQ (reference sequence). Trimming cost V 6 bases and J 7 bases; bases outside gene matches: 6. The CDR3 has 13 residues. Repertoires were generated with immunoSEQ multiplex PCR, while TCRdb's copy carries only in-frame clones and drops some. The table includes 30,000 to 35,000 clones, roughly 80% detected once. Every patient had relapsed following autologous stem cell transplantation, and cohorts differed in brentuximab vedotin exposure. The sample comes from a study of PD-1 blockade in classical Hodgkin lymphoma. Study outcomes and limitations: It was CD4+ TCR diversity, not CD8+, that rose significantly by C4D1. Possibly reflecting disease activity or prior therapy, repertoire differences have causes that remain undefined. Patients who responded completely had about the same baseline diversity as newly diagnosed patients.

The specimen was peripheral blood mononuclear cells (PBMCs), collected at baseline. The chain links TRBV7-9 to TRBJ1-2; 9 bases fit TRBD1. This receptor was obtained from a human donor with classical Hodgkin lymphoma. The CDR3, as DNA: TGTGCCAGCAGTACACAGGGGGCTATTGGCTACACCTTC. This translates into CASSTQGAIGYTF.